What follows are 21 T cell receptor beta chains derived from one specimen sequenced in a study of identical twins (dated by TCRdb to 2016 to 2017). The library relied on 5' RACE. Instrument on record: Illumina HiSeq 2000. The raw public data were reprocessed by TCRdb itself: fastp quality trimming at Q25, MiXCR clonotype calling, in-frame beta chains only. Rows with one shared CDR3 protein collapse into an entry with the most common genes and DNA. The sample table holds around 1.7 million distinct CDR3 sequences, of which about 32% were seen once. The ten largest account for 0.25% to 0.3% of the sample. The sequenced sample consisted of cord blood. The receptor source for this set is a newborn girl in good health.

The chain is built from TRBV20-1 and TRBJ2-4, with D possibly TRBD1 on 6 matching bases. V dropped 3 bases and J dropped 0 bases, with 12 bases sitting between them. The CDR3 covers 15 residues. Germline lookup yields CDR1 DFQATT and CDR2 SNEGSKA (reference sequence). CDR3 sequence reads: CSASRGSLAKNIQYF. The CDR3 DNA is TGCAGTGCTAGTAGGGGGTCCTTAGCCAAAAACATTCAGTACTTC.

This clonotype was counted at least ten times. V usage is TRBV6-5 and J usage is TRBJ2-7, with a tentative D call TRBD2 (5 bases). V was clipped by 2 bases and J by 7 bases, with 12 bases between them. CDR1 is MNHEY and CDR2 is SVGAGI in the germline V gene. The CDR3 totals 13 residues. CDR3: CASSYDYSREQYF. The CDR3 DNA reads as TGTGCCAGCAGTTACGACTACTCTCGGGAGCAGTACTTC.

The chain combines TRBV6-5 with TRBJ1-2; D is ambiguous. The CDR3 covers 15 residues. V lost 3 bases and J lost 4, with 15 bases in between. CDR1 and CDR2 from the germline V gene are MNHEY and SVGAGI. CDR3 DNA: TGTGCCAGCAGTTATCGGCCGCGGCTAAGCTATGGCTACACCTTC. It specifies CASSYRPRLSYGYTF.

The chain combines TRBV5-6 with TRBJ2-5; a possible D gene is TRBD1 (7 bases). This CDR3 contains 13 residues. With 4 bases removed from V and 11 bases from J, the gap between germline ends came to 18 bases. The germline V gene has CDR1 SGHDT and CDR2 YYEEEE. This CDR3 is CASSASGGNEQYF. The CDR3 DNA reads as TGTGCCAGCAGCGCCTCAGGGGGGAATGAGCAGTACTTC.

This chain joins TRBV19 and TRBJ1-5; D remains unclear. V lost 3 bases and J 0 bases, leaving 6 bases between the germline ends. This CDR3 is built from 14 residues. The V gene's germline CDR1 is LNHDA and CDR2 SQIVND (reference sequence). As DNA, the CDR3 is TGTGCCAGTAGTATCCGTTCTAGCAATCAGCCCCAGCATTTT. As protein: CASSIRSSNQPQHF.

This clonotype came up a few times. The rearrangement uses TRBV4-2 and TRBJ2-7, with 11 positions matching TRBD2. Germline lookup yields CDR1 LGHNA and CDR2 YNFKEQ. The CDR3 has 16 residues. The J segment lost 7 bases and the V segment lost 0 bases, leaving 8 bases of the junction unmatched. The CDR3 nucleotides read TGTGCCAGCAGCCAAGATTCCGGACTAGCGGGCCAAGAGCAGTACTTC. Amino acid sequence: CASSQDSGLAGQEQYF.

This clonotype was detected a few times. The CDR3 region is CSASRGALGNQPQHF. In nucleotides, the CDR3 is TGCAGTGCTAGTCGGGGGGCCTTGGGCAATCAGCCCCAGCATTTT. This chain joins TRBV20-1 and TRBJ1-5, with D tentatively TRBD1 (6 bases). Germline V CDR1 and CDR2: DFQATT, SNEGSKA (reference sequence). CDR3 length: 15 residues. V lost 3 bases, J lost 2 bases, and 14 bases lay in between.

This clonotype was seen repeatedly, ten times or more. This chain joins TRBV24-1 and TRBJ1-2, with unresolved D. The germline gives CDR1 KGHDR, CDR2 SFDVKD. This CDR3 is 12 amino acids long. V dropped 2 bases and J dropped 9 bases, with 9 bases sitting between them. CDR3 in amino acids: CATSDYSRSYTF. The DNA of the CDR3 is TGTGCCACCAGTGATTACTCCCGCAGCTACACCTTC.

This clonotype occurred many times. V is TRBV12-3 or TRBV12-4 and J is TRBJ1-2, with 7 bases that match TRBD1. Germline trimming cut 3 bases from V and 4 bases from J; bases unmatched to any gene: 2. CDR3 size: 13 residues. CDR3: CASSFGTVYGYTF. CDR3 DNA: TGTGCCAGCAGTTTCGGGACAGTCTATGGCTACACCTTC.

In regard to this clonotype: A junction boundary mismatches the germline segment, possibly from a read error. The chain recombines TRBV3-1 with TRBJ2-1; D not certain. The CDR3 length is 13 residues. Per germline, CDR1 LGHDT and CDR2 YNNKEL (reference sequence). CDR3 in amino acids: CASSLGSYNELYF. The CDR3, as DNA: TGTGCCAGCAGTCTTGGCTCCTACAATGAGCTGTACTTC.

The sample holds a few counts of this clonotype. The rearrangement joins TRBV9 to TRBJ2-7; D is uncertain. Per the germline V gene, CDR1 is SGDLS and CDR2 is YYNGEE. V was cut by 0 bases and J by 2 bases, with 9 bases left in between. This CDR3 contains 14 residues. DNA for the CDR3: TGTGCCAGCAGCGTAGCACTTGAGCCCTACGAGCAGTACTTC. Its protein is CASSVALEPYEQYF. The variable domain in full, completed from reference TRBV9 and TRBJ2-7, reads DSGVTQTPKHLITATGQRVTLRCSPRSGDLSVYWYQQSLDQGLQFLIQYYNGEERAKGNILERFSAQQFPDLHSELNLSSLELGDSALYFCASSVALEPYEQYFGPGTRLTVT.

This clonotype appeared a few times. The J gene is TRBJ1-6, the V gene TRBV10-3, with a weak D call TRBD1 (5 bases). Between the trimmed V and J ends, which lost 6 bases and 12 bases, there was a span of 9 bases. In germline, CDR1 is ENHRY, CDR2 SYGVKD. There are 11 residues in the CDR3. CDR3: CAIRDSGPLHF. The CDR3 DNA reads TGTGCCATCAGAGACAGTGGACCCCTCCACTTT.

The chain uses TRBV27 and TRBJ2-1; 9 positions match TRBD2. This CDR3 contains 15 residues. CDR1 MNHEY and CDR2 SMNVEV come from the germline V gene (reference sequence). Germline trimming cut 7 bases from V and 7 bases from J; bases unmatched to any gene: 11. The CDR3 nucleotides are TGTGCCAGCATTCGGGCTAGCGGGATGCGTAATGAGCAGTTCTTC. Amino acid sequence: CASIRASGMRNEQFF.

This clonotype was picked up a small number of times. V is TRBV2 and J is TRBJ1-4; D is unresolved. Trimming cost V 3 bases and J 5 bases, with 13 bases left between them. CDR1 is SNHLY, CDR2 FYNNEI, per germline. The CDR3 is 15 amino acids. The CDR3 DNA is TGTGCCAGCAGTGATGTGGACCTCCGCAATGAAAAACTGTTTTTT. This codes for CASSDVDLRNEKLFF.

The rearrangement joins TRBV5-6 to TRBJ2-1; 10 bases agree with TRBD2. CDR1 SGHDT and CDR2 YYEEEE come from the germline V gene. The J segment lost 8 bases and the V segment lost 4 bases, leaving 12 bases of the junction unmatched. The CDR3 is made up of 16 amino acids. The CDR3 is CASSERLAGNFYEQFF. As DNA, the CDR3 is TGTGCCAGCAGCGAGCGACTAGCGGGTAACTTCTATGAGCAGTTCTTC.

The chain links TRBV29-1 to TRBJ1-1; D is possibly TRBD1 (5 bases). The V and J ends lost 5 bases and 0 bases respectively, with 10 bases between them. The length of the CDR3 is 13 residues. Germline lookup yields CDR1 SQVTM and CDR2 ANQGSEA. The CDR3 reads CSVLHRMNTEAFF. CDR3 sequence (DNA): TGCAGCGTTCTCCACAGGATGAACACTGAAGCTTTCTTT.

The chain joins TRBV3-1 to TRBJ2-3; D call uncertain. The CDR3 is made up of 12 amino acids. V was clipped by 1 base and J by 7 bases, with 6 bases between them. Germline V gene data show CDR1 as LGHDT and CDR2 as YNNKEL (reference sequence). The CDR3 DNA reads as TGTGCCAGCAGCCAAGTTTCGTATACGCAGTATTTT. Its protein is CASSQVSYTQYF.

The rearrangement uses TRBV25-1 and TRBJ2-7; 8 positions agree with TRBD1. The CDR3 runs 15 residues. The germline gives CDR1 MGHDK, CDR2 SYGVNS. V lost 5 bases to trimming and J lost 1 base; unmatched junction nucleotides: 7. CDR3 coding DNA: TGTGCCAGCAGTCCCCCGGGACAGGATTCCTACGAGCAGTACTTC. Translated: CASSPPGQDSYEQYF.

The chain links TRBV28 to TRBJ2-1, with TRBD2 matching over 12 bases. Germline CDR1 is MDHEN and CDR2 is SYDVKM. The CDR3 contains 17 residues. V lost 3 bases, J lost 7 bases, and 10 bases stayed unmatched. CDR3 sequence reads: CASSLPRLAGVQNEQFF. The CDR3 DNA sequence: TGTGCCAGCAGTTTGCCCCGACTAGCGGGAGTTCAAAATGAGCAGTTCTTC.

The V call is TRBV6-6, the J call TRBJ2-5; the match to TRBD2 covers 10 bases. This CDR3 has 17 amino acids. CDR1 is MNHNY, CDR2 SVGAGI, per germline (reference sequence). V gave up 2 bases and J gave up 6 bases; unmatched junction bases: 12. CDR3 protein: CASSYRAPLAGEKTQYF. The CDR3 DNA sequence: TGTGCCAGCAGTTACCGCGCCCCTCTAGCGGGGGAAAAGACCCAGTACTTC.

This clonotype has more than one count but fewer than ten. The DNA of the CDR3 is TGCAGTGCTAGAGATCGGCGTCTCCAGGCTAACTATGGCTACACCTTC. It yields the protein CSARDRRLQANYGYTF. The chain combines TRBV20-1 with TRBJ1-2; D gene unclear. The V end lost 0 bases, the J end lost 0 bases, and 14 bases lay between the germline ends. The CDR3 is 16 amino acids. CDR1 and CDR2 from the germline V gene are DFQATT and SNEGSKA (reference sequence).